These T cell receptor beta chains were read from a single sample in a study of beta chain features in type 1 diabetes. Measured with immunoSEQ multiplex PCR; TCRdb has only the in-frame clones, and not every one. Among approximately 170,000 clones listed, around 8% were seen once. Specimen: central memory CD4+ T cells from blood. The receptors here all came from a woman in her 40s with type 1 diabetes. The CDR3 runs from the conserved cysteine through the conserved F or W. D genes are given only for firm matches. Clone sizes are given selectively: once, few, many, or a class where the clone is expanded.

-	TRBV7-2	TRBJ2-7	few	CASSLFNAIGYNEQYF	TGTGCCAGCAGCTTGTTTAACGCCATCGGGTACAACGAGCAGTACTTC
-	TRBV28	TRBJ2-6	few	CAIAWGGAGANVLTF	TGTGCCATCGCCTGGGGAGGCGCTGGGGCCAACGTCCTGACTTTC
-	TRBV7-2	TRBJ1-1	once	CASSKTTQGSTEAFF	TGTGCCAGCAGCAAAACTACCCAGGGGAGTACTGAAGCTTTCTTT
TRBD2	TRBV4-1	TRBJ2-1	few	CASSLPGLADFGLYNEQFF	TGCGCCAGCAGTCTACCGGGACTAGCGGATTTTGGTCTATACAATGAGCAGTTCTTC
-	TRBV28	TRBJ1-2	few	CASSLGRGIYGYTF	TGTGCCAGCAGTTTGGGCAGGGGCATCTATGGCTACACCTTC
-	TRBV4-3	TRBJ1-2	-	CASSPTGVYGYTF	TGCGCCAGCAGCCCGACAGGTGTCTATGGCTACACCTTC
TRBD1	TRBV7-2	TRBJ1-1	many	CASSTVRGRNTEAFF	TGTGCCAGCAGCACCGTGAGGGGGCGAAACACTGAAGCTTTCTTT
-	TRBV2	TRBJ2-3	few	CASAVPPTDTQYF	TGTGCCAGCGCGGTCCCTCCCACAGATACGCAGTATTTT
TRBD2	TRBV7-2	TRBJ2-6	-	CASSPGLAGNSGANVLTF	TGTGCCAGCAGCCCGGGACTAGCGGGAAACTCTGGGGCCAACGTCCTGACTTTC
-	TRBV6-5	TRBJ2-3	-	CASRTDTTDTQYF	TGTGCCAGCAGAACGGACACAACCGATACGCAGTATTTT
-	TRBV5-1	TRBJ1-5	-	CASSPAGGQSNQPQHF	TGCGCCAGCAGCCCTGCGGGGGGGCAGAGCAATCAGCCCCAGCATTTT
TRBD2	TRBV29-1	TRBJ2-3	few	CSVASGRAGDTQYF	TGCAGCGTGGCTAGCGGGAGGGCGGGAGATACGCAGTATTTT
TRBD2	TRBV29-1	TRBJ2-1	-	CSVDPGLAGAEQFF	TGCAGCGTCGACCCGGGACTAGCGGGAGCTGAGCAGTTCTTC
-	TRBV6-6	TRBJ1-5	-	CASSMALGGSNQPQHF	TGTGCCAGCAGTATGGCGCTAGGGGGAAGCAATCAGCCCCAGCATTTT
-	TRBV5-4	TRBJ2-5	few	CASSPADSEETQYF	TGTGCCAGCAGCCCGGCGGACAGCGAAGAGACCCAGTACTTC
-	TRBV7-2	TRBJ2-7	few	CASSPLGVSSYEQYF	TGTGCCAGCAGCCCGTTAGGGGTTTCCTCCTACGAGCAGTACTTC
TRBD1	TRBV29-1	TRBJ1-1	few	CSVQGAGNTEAFF	TGCAGCGTTCAGGGGGCGGGGAACACTGAAGCTTTCTTT
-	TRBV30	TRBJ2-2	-	CAWSGGQSNTGELFF	TGTGCCTGGAGTGGAGGACAGTCAAACACCGGGGAGCTGTTTTTT
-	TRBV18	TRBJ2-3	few	CASSTDRDTQYF	TGTGCCAGCTCAACAGACAGAGATACGCAGTATTTT
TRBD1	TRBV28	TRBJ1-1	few	CASSGDSEAFF	TGTGCCAGCAGCGGGGACAGTGAAGCTTTCTTT
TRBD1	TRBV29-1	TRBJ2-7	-	CSVDGTGSHEQYF	TGCAGCGTTGACGGGACAGGGTCCCACGAGCAGTACTTC
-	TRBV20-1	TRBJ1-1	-	CSAPWNTEAFF	TGCAGTGCTCCTTGGAACACTGAAGCTTTCTTT
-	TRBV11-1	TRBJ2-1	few	CASSPRRRENEQFF	TGTGCCAGCAGCCCCCGTCGGAGGGAGAATGAGCAGTTCTTC
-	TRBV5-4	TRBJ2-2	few	CASSLAQRGNTGELFF	TGTGCCAGCAGCTTGGCCCAGCGCGGGAACACCGGGGAGCTGTTTTTT
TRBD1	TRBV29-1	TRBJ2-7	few	CSVSRDRPYEQYF	TGCAGCGTCTCCCGGGACAGACCCTACGAGCAGTACTTC
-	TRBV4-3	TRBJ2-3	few	CASSEDTTTDTQYF	TGCGCCAGCAGCGAGGACACTACCACAGATACGCAGTATTTT
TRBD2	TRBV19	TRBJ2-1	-	CASSIKRGPNEQFF	TGTGCCAGTAGTATCAAGCGGGGCCCCAATGAGCAGTTCTTC
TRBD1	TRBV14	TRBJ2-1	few	CASSQDIGTGRNEQFF	TGTGCCAGCAGCCAAGATATTGGGACAGGGAGGAATGAGCAGTTCTTC
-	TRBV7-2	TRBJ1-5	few	CASSPEMWQPQHF	TGTGCCAGCAGCCCTGAGATGTGGCAGCCCCAGCATTTT